This entry features one TCR beta chain sequence. V lost 2 bases and J lost 2; bases outside the gene matches: 4. The length of the CDR3 is 15 residues. Germline V gene data show CDR1 as SGHNT and CDR2 as YYREEE (reference sequence). In the original analysis: Amplifying reference gene primers gave estimates of nucleated cell counts. TCRdb's table, derived via immunoSEQ multiplex PCR, lists solely in-frame clones and lacks some. V and J calls and clone size are those listed in that table; D and trimming were worked out from the DNA. In the table there are fewer than 250,000 clones, 83% of which are singletons. This sample is part of a study of blood T cell repertoires in COVID-19. Overall study context: Researchers got acute and convalescent COVID-19 samples from the United States, Italy and Spain. PBMCs, B-cell-depleted T cells, or T cells provided the cDNA or gDNA that made up the material.

The TCR comes from a human donor in a cohort sampled during active COVID-19. The rearrangement joins TRBV5-4 to TRBJ2-7; 10 bases fit TRBD1. The specimen sequenced was peripheral blood. CDR3 nucleotides: TGTGCCAGCAGCTTCGGACAGGGGGAAACCTACGAGCAGTACTTC. Translation: CASSFGQGETYEQYF.